This entry lists 25 T cell receptor beta chains sequenced from one sample in a study of glioma-infiltrating T cells. The iRepertoire nested amplicon-rescue multiplex PCR amplified TCR alpha and beta CDR3s from RNA. TCRdb re-called the multiplex PCR reads with MiXCR, one entry per CDR3 protein. Among about 110,000 distinct CDR3 sequences, less than 30% were seen once, and the ten largest hold 30% to 35%. The sample taken for sequencing was glioma tissue, nonneoplastic brain tissue, or PBMCs (not recorded which). The source is a human donor with low-grade glioma or glioblastoma, undergoing nonglioma brain surgery, or in good health (not recorded which).

J is TRBJ2-7 and V is TRBV27, with 11 bases aligning to TRBD1. J lost 2 bases, V lost 2 bases, and 5 bases had no gene match. Looked up from germline, CDR1 is MNHEY and CDR2 is SMNVEV (reference sequence). The CDR3 has 16 amino acids. The CDR3 nucleotides read TGTGCCAGCAGTTTAATGTTGGGACAGGGGGCCTACGAGCAGTACTTC. Amino acid sequence: CASSLMLGQGAYEQYF.

Ten or more counts support this clonotype. This chain links TRBV7-2 with TRBJ1-5, with a possible D match to TRBD1 (6 bases). V gave up 5 bases and J gave up 3 bases, with 11 bases separating them. The CDR3 is 14 amino acids. Per germline, CDR1 SGHTA and CDR2 FQGNSA. The CDR3 DNA sequence: TGTGCCAGCAGCCTGACAGGATCCAATCAGCCCCAGCATTTT. This codes for CASSLTGSNQPQHF.

In its sample, this clonotype was seen many times. V and J are TRBV6-6 and TRBJ1-1, with a weak D call TRBD1 (5 bases). Trimming stripped 2 bases from V and 5 bases from J, with 9 bases between. The V gene's germline CDR1 is MNHNY and CDR2 SVGAGI (reference sequence). The CDR3 runs to 13 residues. DNA for the CDR3: TGTGCCAGCAGTTACGGGGGAGAGACTGAAGCTTTCTTT. Translating gives CASSYGGETEAFF.

J is TRBJ2-5 and V is TRBV5-1; D might be TRBD2 (5 bases). V gave up 0 bases and J gave up 2 bases, with 11 bases separating them. CDR3 length: 15 amino acids. Germline CDR1 reads SGHRS; CDR2 reads YFSETQ. This chain's CDR3 is CASSLGPAEQETQYF. CDR3 nucleotides: TGCGCCAGCAGCTTGGGTCCAGCGGAACAAGAGACCCAGTACTTC.

Ten or more counts support this clonotype. This chain connects TRBV6-2 or TRBV6-3 to TRBJ2-7; 7 nucleotides agree with TRBD1. Germline V gene data show CDR1 as MNHEY and CDR2 as SVGEGT. The CDR3 extends over 14 amino acids. V shed 4 bases, J shed 3 bases, and the junction held 6 bases outside the gene matches. CDR3: CASSSWTGVYEQYF. The CDR3 bases are TGTGCCAGCAGTTCATGGACAGGTGTCTACGAGCAGTACTTC.

This clonotype was seen ten or more times. The chain links TRBV29-1 to TRBJ1-1, with a possible D match to TRBD1 (6 bases). Trimming removed 3 bases from V and 5 bases from J, with 10 bases in between. Germline V gene lookup returns CDR1 SQVTM and CDR2 ANQGSEA. This CDR3 is built from 12 residues. This CDR3 is CSVEQGRTEAFF. CDR3 sequence (DNA): TGCAGCGTTGAGCAGGGGAGAACTGAAGCTTTCTTT.

As concerns this clonotype: A clone one base away is much larger, so this may be a read error. The gene calls are TRBV6-9 and TRBJ2-2; D gene uncertain. The CDR3 runs to 16 residues. Germline CDR1 is MNHGY and CDR2 is SVAAGI. With 3 bases removed from V and 4 bases from J, the gap between germline ends came to 15 bases. The CDR3 spells CASSYSFVGRTGELFF. CDR3 DNA sequence: TGTGCCAGCAGTTACTCGTTTGTAGGGCGCACCGGGGAGCTGTTTTTT.

This clonotype was found many times. The V call is TRBV20-1, the J call TRBJ2-7, with 7 bases aligning to TRBD1. The germline V gene encodes CDR1 DFQATT and CDR2 SNEGSKA (reference sequence). V shed 4 bases, J shed 2 bases, and the junction held 2 bases outside the gene matches. The CDR3 runs 12 residues. The CDR3 nucleotides are TGCAGTGCTAAAAGGGGGCCCTACGAGCAGTACTTC. It specifies CSAKRGPYEQYF.

This clonotype showed up many times. The chain recombines TRBV27 with TRBJ2-1; D remains ambiguous. The germline CDR1 and CDR2 sequences are MNHEY and SMNVEV (reference sequence). V was shortened by 0 bases and J by 3 bases, with 3 bases between the two germline ends. The CDR3 covers 13 residues. CDR3 sequence: CASSLSRYNEQFF. The CDR3 coding sequence is TGTGCCAGCAGTTTATCGCGCTACAATGAGCAGTTCTTC.

This clonotype was seen ten or more times. This chain uses TRBV7-2 with TRBJ1-1; D perhaps matches TRBD1 (5 bases). CDR3 size: 14 residues. The V and J ends lost 5 bases and 4 bases respectively, with 14 bases between them. CDR1 and CDR2 (germline): SGHTA, FQGNSA. The CDR3 nucleotides read TGTGCCAGCAGCCGCAGGGAGCGTGGCACTGAAGCTTTCTTT. The encoded protein is CASSRRERGTEAFF. The variable domain in full, with the rest retrieved from reference TRBV7-2 and TRBJ1-1, is GAGVSQSPSNKVTEKGKDVELRCDPISGHTALYWYRQSLGQGLEFLIYFQGNSAPDKSGLPSDRFSAERTGGSVSTLTIQRTQQEDSAVYLCASSRRERGTEAFFGQGTRLTVV.

The genes are TRBV29-1 and TRBJ2-3, with D maybe TRBD1 (6 bases). CDR1 is SQVTM, CDR2 ANQGSEA, per germline. This CDR3 region has 14 residues. V shed 8 bases and J shed 0 bases, with 15 bases lying between them. The CDR3 DNA reads as TGCAGCTTAGCACAGGGTTCTAGCACAGATACGCAGTATTTT. Its protein is CSLAQGSSTDTQYF.

This clonotype has ten or more counts. This sequence joins TRBV29-1 and TRBJ2-3; TRBD1 aligns across 11 bases. Germline assignment: CDR1 SQVTM and CDR2 ANQGSEA. The CDR3 has 14 residues. J lost 3 bases, V lost 6 bases, and 5 bases had no gene match. CDR3 loop: CSVLRDRGTDTQYF. In DNA form, the CDR3 reads TGCAGCGTGCTCCGGGACAGGGGGACAGATACGCAGTATTTT.

The V and J genes are TRBV7-6 and TRBJ2-1; no reliable D call. The germline CDR1 and CDR2 sequences are SGHVS and FNYEAQ. CDR3 size: 12 residues. With 4 bases removed from V and 13 bases from J, the gap between germline ends came to 14 bases. CDR3 in amino acids: CASSSAERHQFF. The CDR3 region has the DNA TGTGCCAGCAGCTCAGCAGAACGCCATCAGTTCTTC.

At least ten counts were recorded for this clonotype. This chain connects TRBV4-1 to TRBJ2-7; no clear D. CDR1 and CDR2 from the germline V gene are MGHRA and YSYEKL. The CDR3 runs to 13 residues. Trimming removed 0 bases from V and 4 bases from J, with 7 bases in between. The CDR3 DNA sequence: TGCGCCAGCAGCCAAGATCTATGGTACGAGCAGTACTTC. This encodes CASSQDLWYEQYF.

CDR3 loop: CASSSYRGRGNTEAFF. The CDR3 region has the DNA TGTGCCAGCAGTTCATACAGGGGGCGAGGAAACACTGAAGCTTTCTTT. J is TRBJ1-1 and V is TRBV6-5; 9 bases fit TRBD1. Germline CDR1 and CDR2: MNHEY and SVGAGI. CDR3 length equals 16 residues. The J segment lost 2 bases and the V segment lost 4 bases, leaving 8 bases of the junction unmatched.

The count of this clonotype is one. A read error may be the cause here, since a much bigger clone is one base away. V and J are TRBV12-3 or TRBV12-4 and TRBJ1-5, with 12 bases fitting TRBD1. The CDR3 totals 16 residues. CDR3 nucleotides: TGTGTCAGCAGCTGGAGTCGGGACAGGGGGCGTCAGCCCCAGCATTTT. It encodes CVSSWSRDRGRQPQHF.

The J gene is TRBJ1-1, the V gene TRBV6-2 or TRBV6-3; D might be TRBD1 (5 bases). The V end lost 5 bases, the J end lost 6 bases, and 10 bases lay between the germline ends. Germline V gives CDR1 MNHEY, CDR2 SVGEGT. This CDR3 contains 12 residues. CDR3 residues: CASSRQLAEAFF. CDR3 DNA sequence: TGTGCCAGCAGTCGACAGTTAGCTGAAGCTTTCTTT.

As for this clonotype: This may stem from a read error, because a much larger clone lies one nucleotide away. V usage is TRBV4-1 and J usage is TRBJ2-7, with D maybe TRBD2 (6 bases). The CDR3 spans 15 residues. CDR1 is MGHRA, CDR2 YSYEKL, per germline. This CDR3 is CASSLLSGSGYEEYF. The CDR3 region has the DNA TGCGCCAGCAGCCTCCTCAGCGGTAGCGGCTACGAGGAGTACTTC.

With regard to this clonotype: A read error is possible here, since a much larger clone lies one base away. This CDR3 reads CASSHLPRGEQYF. The CDR3 DNA reads TGTGCCAGCTCACACCTCCCGAGAGGCGAGCAGTACTTC. The V call is TRBV18, the J call TRBJ2-7, with D unresolved. Germline CDR1 is KGHSH and CDR2 is LQKENI. Trimming removed 4 bases at V and 6 bases at J, with 13 bases between. The CDR3 runs to 13 residues.

The sample holds many counts of this clonotype. The chain employs TRBV7-2 and TRBJ2-1; D is possibly TRBD1 (6 bases). There are 16 residues in the CDR3. V lost 5 bases and J 1 base, leaving 15 bases between the germline ends. Germline V gene data show CDR1 as SGHTA and CDR2 as FQGNSA. In nucleotides, the CDR3 is TGTGCCAGCAGCCCCCCAGGGGACCATTCCTACAATGAGCAGTTCTTC. Protein: CASSPPGDHSYNEQFF.

This clonotype was counted ten times or more. The genes are TRBV28 and TRBJ2-7, with D perhaps TRBD2 (5 bases). V gave up 3 bases and J gave up 5 bases, with 26 bases separating them. This CDR3 contains 18 residues. CDR1 and CDR2 from the germline V gene are MDHEN and SYDVKM. The CDR3 coding sequence is TGTGCCAGCAGTTTGGGTTTCTACGCGGGTCGCCGCCGAGACGAGCAGTACTTC. It specifies CASSLGFYAGRRRDEQYF.

This clonotype was counted ten times or more. The chain carries TRBV6-1 and TRBJ2-3, with 8 bases that match TRBD2. This CDR3 is built from 14 residues. J was trimmed by 6 bases and V by 5 bases; bases with no gene match: 7. Germline V gene data show CDR1 as MNHNS and CDR2 as SASEGT. CDR3 sequence reads: CASSRGGGKDTQYF. The CDR3 nucleotides are TGTGCCAGCAGTCGGGGGGGAGGGAAGGATACGCAGTATTTT.

This clonotype is a singleton in its sample. A much larger clone differs from this one at a single base, so this may be a read error. CDR3 loop: CSFGGPTDEQFF. The CDR3 DNA reads as TGCAGCTTCGGGGGGCCTACGGATGAGCAGTTCTTC. This rearrangement joins TRBV29-1 to TRBJ2-1; weak D call: TRBD2 (7 bases). There are 12 residues in the CDR3. Germline V gene sequence: CDR1 SQVTM, CDR2 ANQGSEA. V was cut by 8 bases and J by 8 bases, with 16 bases left in between.

Regarding this clonotype: This may arise from a read error, as a much more abundant clone is one base away. The genes are TRBV12-3 or TRBV12-4 and TRBJ2-1; TRBD2 matches 8 bases. The CDR3 has 15 amino acids. V dropped 7 bases and J dropped 2; count of bases not matched to a gene: 7. CDR3 nucleotides: TGTGCCAGCACTTTTACTAGCGGTCCCTACAATGAGCAGTTCTTC. Amino acid sequence: CASTFTSGPYNEQFF.

This clonotype was observed many times. This sequence joins TRBV7-6 and TRBJ2-3; a weak D match, TRBD1 (5 bases). V was shortened by 2 bases and J by 2 bases, with 8 bases between the two germline ends. Germline CDR1 SGHVS, CDR2 FNYEAQ. This CDR3 is 14 amino acids long. CDR3 region: CASSLIGVTDTQYF. The CDR3 nucleotides read TGTGCCAGCAGCTTAATAGGGGTCACAGATACGCAGTATTTT.